Given below is one TCR beta chain in context. What antigen it recognizes has not been identified. No much larger clonotype is one base removed from it; base qualities were not supplied. The sample is drawn from a study of cytomegalovirus exposure and HLA in healthy donors (TCRdb year 2017). About the full investigation: An earlier analysis of around 600 of the donors reported more than 250 Gb of sequence data and more than 90 million unique TCR beta sequences from about 200 million T cells. A later genetic analysis used genome-wide SNP genotypes for about 60% of the 666 donors, treating that subset as a discovery cohort. Because of strong linkage in the cohort, five DR-DQ haplotypes were treated as single units for association and clustering. Among roughly 400 genotyped donors of the cohort, an average of roughly 230,000 unique TCR beta nucleotide sequences was sequenced per donor, of which about 19% were non-productive. Of the roughly 410 genotyped donors, 81% were placed in the genetic ancestry cluster associated with self-reported Caucasian donors. The aim of the study was to test whether cataloging public T cell receptors could identify signatures of past pathogen exposure. Alongside the repertoire data, information on donor age, sex, ethnicity and CMV serostatus was compiled. The study combined high-throughput TCR immunosequencing, statistical association of individual TCRs with disease status, and machine learning to predict cytomegalovirus infection status. In a later analysis, previously published TCR beta repertoires from hundreds of donors were re-analyzed and high-resolution HLA genotyping was added so that TCR occurrence patterns could be studied. Typing coverage differed by locus: A, B, C, DRB1 and DQB1 were typed in roughly 629-640 donors, DQA1 in 500 to 550, DPA1 in over 600, and DPB1 in around 440. Rather than drawing on any new phenotypic data, the later analysis identified candidate immune exposures from TCR beta sequences and the way those sequences occurred across donors. In an earlier analysis of 550 to 700 of the donors, high-throughput TCR beta sequencing was used to judge whether each TCR beta V gene segment behaved as functional or pseudogenic. Every repertoire in the discovery cohort had been generated on one and the same sequencing platform. An early release covering 500 to 750 HLA-typed donors comprised about 320 gigabases of sequencing data and about 90 million unique TCR sequences. Using immunosequencing, the study profiled T cell repertoires from 666 subjects and related those repertoires to cytomegalovirus serostatus. In addition to the first cohort of approximately 670 subjects, a separate validation cohort of approximately 110 different subjects was used. HLA typing covered class I and class II loci at four-digit resolution. The full study reports these points: CMV serostatus was the only immune exposure information available for the cohort. Some IMGT-functional V segments, including TRBV6-2 and TRBV6-3, could not be distinguished by the 87-base-pair reads and were therefore excluded. In a later genetic analysis, a missense DCLRE1C variant was associated with V-gene and J-gene trimming of TCR beta chains, and the association was replicated in an independent cohort. Because HLA typing was unavailable for some donors at each locus, only the typed subset was used in association tests. In a later analysis, most CMV-associated TCR beta chains were found to appear HLA-restricted, with HLA associations seemingly driven largely by CMV exposure. The sequencing pipeline was judged likely to have produced a cluster of highly shared sequence variants as a technical artifact. The study gave a list of 150 to 200 TCR beta chains associated with cytomegalovirus. Specific HLA alleles were associated with more than 15,000 TCR beta sequences at a false discovery rate of 0.05 in a later analysis. A later analysis reported that several top co-occurrence clusters appeared linked to parvovirus B19, influenza, CMV and Epstein-Barr virus. A further reported finding was that TCR beta sequences accurately predicted the HLA-A and HLA-B alleles for most subjects in the first cohort. Assigning TCR associations to individual alleles was difficult when HLA alleles, especially DR and DQ, strongly co-occurred. In a later analysis, HLA-associated TCR beta chains showed more clonal expansion and lower generation probabilities than non-associated chains that were equally common. In a later genetic analysis, fewer N-insertions in productive TCRs were reported among donors in an Asian-associated ancestry cluster than the approximately 710-donor mean. According to a later analysis, TCR association rates differed among HLA loci, with DRB1 alleles showing the most associated TCRs and HLA-C alleles showing the fewest. Cytomegalovirus status was reported to be diagnosed by the classifier with high specificity and sensitivity in both the original and validation cohorts. An earlier analysis of approximately 570 of the donors showed that most TCR beta V segments appeared in productive rearrangements either about 87% or about 30% of the time, which broadly matched IMGT annotations. The authors suggested that the approach could potentially be generalized to other disease states and immunological phenotypes. Sequencing depth was assumed to be roughly uniform across donors in the presence/absence analyses, though that assumption may not hold. About 15 rarely observed V segments, including chromosome 9 orphons, were excluded from the earlier analysis of some 590 of the donors because counts were too low. Most TCR sequences were observed very rarely across donors, whereas some public TCRs were present in many individuals. Linkage disequilibrium might explain the correlated functional status among segregating V segments, but an unknown experimental factor could not be excluded. This cohort had only TCR beta chains sequenced, and the lack of alpha or paired-chain data limited which features could be detected. Three of the identified cytomegalovirus-associated TCR beta chains were confirmed in vitro to be specific for cytomegalovirus antigens.

The library was generated by the immunoSEQ multiplex PCR assay. For the multiplex PCR, a mixture combining 60 forward primers for TCR Vbeta segments and 13 reverse primers for TCR Jbeta segments was used. Amplification of the CDR3 region of rearranged TCR beta genes was performed with a multiplex PCR assay on genomic DNA. The amplified TCR beta libraries were sequenced on the Illumina HiSeq System as 87-base-pair reads. The source study handled its data this way. Across the 670 or so repertoires, a later analysis counted roughly 77 million unique TCR beta chains, roughly 11 million of which were shared by at least two donors. A nearest-neighbor algorithm error-corrected the raw reads and collapsed the reads into unique sequences, merging closely related sequences to remove PCR and sequencing errors. To assign V, D and J gene segments, CDR3 sequences were aligned to IMGT reference sequences. For a sequence to be retained, a match of at least six nucleotides to both a V gene segment and a J gene segment was required. A rearrangement counted as productive if the CDR3 had no stop codons and remained in frame with V and J, and every other rearrangement counted as non-productive. CDR3 was defined by IMGT convention, running from the second conserved V-encoded cysteine to the conserved J-encoded phenylalanine. The earlier analysis of about 590 of the donors excluded sequences that lacked an unambiguous match to a single V gene segment. In an earlier analysis of 500 to 750 of the donors, V segments were called functional above 56.7% productive rearrangements and were called segregating when the between-donor standard deviation exceeded 5%. To diagnose cytomegalovirus status from the catalog of TCR beta chain sequences, a statistical classification framework was built. In a later analysis, TCR nucleotide sequences were compared against IMGT/GENE-DB human TR gene sequences so that V and J genes could be assigned. Using the TCRdist pipeline, a later analysis assigned CDR3 sequences along with most-parsimonious VDJ recombination scenarios. In a later analysis, each TCR beta chain was defined by its CDR3 amino acid sequence together with its V-gene family, and reads lacking a unique V-gene family were excluded. To address suspected cross-contamination and a sequencing artifact, a later analysis removed around 590 highly shared, low-generation-probability nucleotide sequences. In a later analysis, a clonal expansion index for each public chain was calculated from normalized within-repertoire ranks of inferred template counts. In a later analysis, generation probabilities were computed using a VDJ recombination model fitted to out-of-frame rearrangements, and the results were checked against IGoR. Hypergeometric tests were used in a later analysis to score TCR-TCR, TCR-HLA and TCR-CMV co-occurrence, with a repertoire-size bias correction applied to the TCR pairs. In a later analysis, false discovery rates were estimated by permuting HLA or CMV assignments 20 times. In a later analysis, co-occurring TCRs were grouped using DBSCAN, and TCRdist sequence similarity was added for clustering within HLA-allele-positive subsets. Co-occurrence clustering excluded repertoires with fewer than 30,000 or more than 120,000 public chains, plus five with anomalous nucleotide sharing. TCRdb took over this immuneACCESS table, retaining in-frame rearrangements with V and J assigned. Such tables are incomplete; in checked studies, under half of the missing clones stem from an unresolved V gene, and the remainder is unexplained. That table supplies the V and J calls and clone size; D and trimming were determined from the DNA. The sample table holds more than 120,000 clones, of which about four fifths were seen once. Jointly, the top ten make up less than 7.5% of the sample.

CDR1 MNHEY and CDR2 SMNVEV were looked up in the germline V gene (reference sequence). Trimming costs V 6 bases and J 0 bases, and their ends lie 9 bases apart. The CDR3 contains 13 residues, cysteine and phenylalanine counted. The retained sequence is limited to the CDR3, 39 bases, with the frame set at the first base. In total, more than 500 healthy bone marrow donors made up the cohort. At the time of sampling, every cohort member was nominally healthy, though immune exposures that went unrecorded were likely present. The donor was CMV seropositive and was included in the group of 289 seropositive cohort members. Each donor provided a peripheral blood sample, and peripheral blood mononuclear cells were used for TCR beta sequencing. The Qiagen DNeasy Blood Extraction Kit was used to extract genomic DNA from the blood cell samples.

This sequence originates from a woman aged 40 to 50 in good health and CMV-seropositive. Source material: PBMCs. This chain is built from TRBV27 and TRBJ2-7; TRBD1 might be the D gene, on 6 matching bases. The bases read TGTGCCAGCAGATGGACAGACTCCTACGAGCAGTACTTC. Its coded protein is CASRWTDSYEQYF.